The 6 T cell receptor beta chains listed next were all sequenced from one sample in a study of CD8 T cells in Susac syndrome. RNA totalling roughly 0.45 to 1 ug underwent reverse transcription with random hexamers. MiXCR, applied by TCRdb to the immunoSEQ multiplex PCR reads, yields one record per CDR3 protein. The data contain fewer than 200,000 distinct CDR3 sequences, roughly 90% of them singletons. The source material was CD4+ T cells from PBMCs. These receptors were collected from a human donor with Susac syndrome.

The chain is built from TRBV5-1 and TRBJ2-2; either TRBD1 or TRBD2 may supply D (5 bases each). The CDR3 has 16 amino acids. Germline V CDR1 and CDR2: SGHRS, YFSETQ. V was trimmed by 0 bases and J by 6 bases, leaving 15 bases between them. Here the CDR3 DNA reads TGCGCCAGCAGCTTGGAAAGGCAGGGAGCAGCCGGGGAGCTGTTTTTT. The encoded protein is CASSLERQGAAGELFF.

The table lists this clonotype with a count of one. The rearrangement joins TRBV19 to TRBJ1-1; the D gene is possibly TRBD1 (5 bases). The CDR3 consists of 14 residues. Germline V CDR1 and CDR2: LNHDA, SQIVND (reference sequence). Trimming shortened V by 4 bases and J by 11 bases, and 20 bases separated the two germline ends. CDR3 DNA sequence: TGTGCCAGTAGTACTCCGGGGGTTCTGGGGCAGGCTTTCTTT. It translates to CASSTPGVLGQAFF.

This chain connects TRBV3-1 to TRBJ2-7; TRBD2 aligns across 11 bases. Germline lookup yields CDR1 LGHDT and CDR2 YNNKEL (reference sequence). The CDR3 covers 16 residues. V trimming: 4 bases; J trimming: 5 bases; junction bases outside the gene matches: 10. The CDR3 protein is CASSRDFSGRANEQYF. Here the CDR3 DNA reads TGTGCCAGCAGCCGCGATTTTAGCGGGAGGGCCAACGAGCAGTACTTC.

This chain connects TRBV2 to TRBJ1-5; 9 nucleotides match TRBD1. Germline CDR1 SNHLY, CDR2 FYNNEI. The CDR3 covers 15 residues. The ends lost 2 bases at V and 7 bases at J; junction bases unmatched: 6. In nucleotides, the CDR3 is TGTGCCAGCAGTGAAAGGGGACAGGGTAGCCAGCCCCAGCATTTT. Translated, it gives CASSERGQGSQPQHF.

The chain carries TRBV6-1 and TRBJ2-2; 10 bases line up with TRBD2. The CDR3 contains 19 residues. Unmatched junction bases numbered 19, after V lost 7 bases and J lost 5 bases. Germline V CDR1 and CDR2: MNHNS, SASEGT. In DNA, the CDR3 is TGTGCCAGCAAACCCCTCAGCGGGAGGGCCAGGTTAACGACCGGGGAGCTGTTTTTT. Protein product: CASKPLSGRARLTTGELFF.

This sequence joins TRBV11-2 and TRBJ2-3, with D possibly matching TRBD2 (6 bases). Deletions cut 5 bases from V and 2 bases from J, with 17 bases between. The CDR3 totals 16 residues. Germline assignment: CDR1 SGHAT and CDR2 FQNNGV. CDR3 protein: CASSPIGTLNTDTQYF. The CDR3 DNA reads as TGTGCCAGCAGCCCAATAGGGACTCTTAACACAGATACGCAGTATTTT.